This T cell receptor beta chain was captured in a study of molecular identifiers for immune sequencing clone quantification. Study-level information: Five aliquots were made in replicates from the RNA of about 20,000 or 100,000 naive CD8 cells, and four were sequenced.

This clonotype was picked up many times. TCRdb used MiXCR to reprocess the PCR reads, holding one entry per CDR3 protein. Seen here are over 35,000 distinct CDR3 sequences, about 18% observed once, and the top ten hold approximately 6.4%. Germline V gene lookup returns CDR1 MDHEN and CDR2 SYDVKM. With 2 bases removed from V and 6 bases from J, the gap between germline ends came to 17 bases. The CDR3 has 15 amino acids. The chain joins TRBV28 to TRBJ2-7, with a possible D match to TRBD1 (5 bases). The specimen was naive CD8+ T cells from blood, with Jurkat cell RNA spiked in. Subset denoted: FACS-sorted CD8+CD4-CCR7+CD45RA+ naive T cells. This TCR came from a human donor in good health. Some libraries in this study had Jurkat cell RNA spiked in. Here the CDR3 DNA reads TGTGCCAGCAGTTTAAGGGGTATAAGGTTTGGCGAGCAGTACTTC. Its protein is CASSLRGIRFGEQYF. Using reference TRBV28 and TRBJ2-7 for the parts outside the CDR3, the full variable domain is DVKVTQSSRYLVKRTGEKVFLECVQDMDHENMFWYRQDPGLGLRLIYFSYDVKMKEKGDIPEGYSVSREKKERFSLILESASTNQTSMYLCASSLRGIRFGEQYFGPGTRLTVT.